This T cell receptor (beta chain) was documented in a study of cytomegalovirus exposure and HLA in healthy donors. General study findings and limits: Available immune exposure information covered CMV serostatus only. Analysis was carried out at a later point, and it linked a missense DCLRE1C variant to TCR beta V- and J-gene trimming. The authors later found most CMV-associated TCR beta chains appeared HLA-restricted.

Turning to this clone: The antigen remains unidentified.

60 Vbeta and 13 Jbeta primers were used in PCR. The authors' processing: Later, roughly 86 million unique TCR beta chains were counted in an analysis, and approximately 9.9 million of them were shared. Measured with immunoSEQ multiplex PCR; TCRdb has only the in-frame clones, and not every one. The DNA gave D and trimming, while V, J and clone size come from that table. Seen in this sample are about 150,000 clones; the ten most common clones hold 1.5% to 2%. Sequenced sample: PBMCs. The origin of this receptor is a woman between 50 and 59 years old in good health and CMV-seronegative.

CDR3 protein: CASSTTQGAGTQYF. The CDR3 coding sequence is TGTGCCAGCAGCACCACCCAGGGGGCCGGGACCCAGTACTTC. This sequence joins TRBV7-3 and TRBJ2-5, with 8 bases that match TRBD1. CDR1 SGHTA and CDR2 FQGTGA come from the germline V gene. With V trimmed by 5 bases and J by 7 bases, 9 bases remained unmatched. The CDR3 length is 14 residues. Full variable domain (missing parts from reference TRBV7-3 and TRBJ2-5): GAGVSQTPSNKVTEKGKYVELRCDPISGHTALYWYRQSLGQGPEFLIYFQGTGAADDSGLPNDRFFAVRPEGSVSTLKIQRTERGDSAVYLCASSTTQGAGTQYFGPGTRLLVL.